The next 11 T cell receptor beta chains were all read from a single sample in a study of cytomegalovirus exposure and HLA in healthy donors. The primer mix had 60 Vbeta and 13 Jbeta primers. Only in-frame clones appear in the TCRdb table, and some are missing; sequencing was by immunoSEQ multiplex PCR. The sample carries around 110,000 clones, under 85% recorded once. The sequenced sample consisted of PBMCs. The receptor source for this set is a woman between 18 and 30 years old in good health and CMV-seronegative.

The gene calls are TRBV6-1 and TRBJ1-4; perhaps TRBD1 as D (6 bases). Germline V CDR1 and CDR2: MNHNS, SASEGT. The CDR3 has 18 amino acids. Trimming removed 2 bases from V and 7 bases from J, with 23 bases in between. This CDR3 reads CASSEFGQGSTGGEKLFF. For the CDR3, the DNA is TGTGCCAGCAGTGAATTCGGCCAGGGGTCGACGGGAGGTGAAAAACTGTTTTTT.

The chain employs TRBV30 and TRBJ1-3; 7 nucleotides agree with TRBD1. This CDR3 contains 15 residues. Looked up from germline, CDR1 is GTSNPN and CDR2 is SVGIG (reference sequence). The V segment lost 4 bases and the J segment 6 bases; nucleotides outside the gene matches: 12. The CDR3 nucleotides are TGTGCCTGGAACAACCGGGCGACAGGGCTAAACACCATATATTTT. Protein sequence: CAWNNRATGLNTIYF. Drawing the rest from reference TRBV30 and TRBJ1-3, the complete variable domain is SQTIHQWPATLVQPVGSPLSLECTVEGTSNPNLYWYRQAAGRGLQLLFYSVGIGQISSEVPQNLSASRPQDRQFILSSKKLLLSDSGFYLCAWNNRATGLNTIYFGEGSWLTVV.

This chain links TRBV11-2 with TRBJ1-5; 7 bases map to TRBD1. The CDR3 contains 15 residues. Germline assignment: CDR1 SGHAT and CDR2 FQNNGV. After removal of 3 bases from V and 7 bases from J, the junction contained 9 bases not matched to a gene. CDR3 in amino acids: CASSFTTGMAQPQHF. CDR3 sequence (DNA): TGTGCCAGCAGCTTTACGACAGGGATGGCCCAGCCCCAGCATTTT.

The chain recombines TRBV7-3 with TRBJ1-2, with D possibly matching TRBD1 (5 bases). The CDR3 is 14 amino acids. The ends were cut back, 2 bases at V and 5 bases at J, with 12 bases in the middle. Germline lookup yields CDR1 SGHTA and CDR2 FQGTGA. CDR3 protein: CASSLGGKGYGYTF. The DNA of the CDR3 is TGTGCCAGCAGCTTAGGTGGGAAGGGGTATGGCTACACCTTC.

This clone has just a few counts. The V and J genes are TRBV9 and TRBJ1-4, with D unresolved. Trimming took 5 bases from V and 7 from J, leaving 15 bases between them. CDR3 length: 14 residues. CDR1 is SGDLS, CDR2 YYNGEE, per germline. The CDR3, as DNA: TGTGCCAGCAGTCCCGGAGCGAATTCTGAAAAACTGTTTTTT. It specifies CASSPGANSEKLFF.

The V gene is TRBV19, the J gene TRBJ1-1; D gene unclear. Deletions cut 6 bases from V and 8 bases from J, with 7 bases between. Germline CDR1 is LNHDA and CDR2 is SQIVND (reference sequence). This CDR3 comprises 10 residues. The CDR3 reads CASRAGEAFF. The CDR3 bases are TGTGCCAGTAGGGCCGGGGAAGCTTTCTTT.

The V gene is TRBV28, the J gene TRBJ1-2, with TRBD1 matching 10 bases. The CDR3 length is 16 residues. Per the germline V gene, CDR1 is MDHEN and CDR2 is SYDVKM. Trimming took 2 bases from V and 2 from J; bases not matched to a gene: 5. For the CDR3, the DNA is TGTGCCAGCAGTTTAGGAGGACAGGGGGAGAACTATGGCTACACCTTC. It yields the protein CASSLGGQGENYGYTF.

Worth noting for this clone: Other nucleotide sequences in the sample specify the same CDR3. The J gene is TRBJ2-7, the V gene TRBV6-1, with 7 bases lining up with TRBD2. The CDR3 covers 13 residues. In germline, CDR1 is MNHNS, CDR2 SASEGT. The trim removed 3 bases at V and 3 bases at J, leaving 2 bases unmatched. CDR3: CASSEGGNYEQYF. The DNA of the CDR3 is TGTGCCAGCAGTGAGGGAGGGAACTACGAGCAGTACTTC.

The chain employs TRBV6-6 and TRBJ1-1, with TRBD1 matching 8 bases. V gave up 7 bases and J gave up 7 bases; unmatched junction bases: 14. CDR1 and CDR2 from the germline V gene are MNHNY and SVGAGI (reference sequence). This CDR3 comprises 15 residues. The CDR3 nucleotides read TGTGCCAGCATCAACGGACAGGGAATTAGTGGTGAAGCTTTCTTT. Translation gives CASINGQGISGEAFF.

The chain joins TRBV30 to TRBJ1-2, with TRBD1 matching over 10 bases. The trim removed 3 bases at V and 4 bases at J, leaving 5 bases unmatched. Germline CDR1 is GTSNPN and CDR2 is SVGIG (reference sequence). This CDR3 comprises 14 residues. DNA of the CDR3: TGTGCCTGGAGGCAGACAGGGGGCGGCTATGGCTACACCTTC. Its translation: CAWRQTGGGYGYTF.

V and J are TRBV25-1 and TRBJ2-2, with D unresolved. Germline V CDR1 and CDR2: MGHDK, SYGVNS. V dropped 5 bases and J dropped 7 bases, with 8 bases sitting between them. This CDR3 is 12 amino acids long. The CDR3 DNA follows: TGTGCCAGCAGTCTCGAGGACGGGGAGCTGTTTTTT. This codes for CASSLEDGELFF.